The rows below give T cell receptor beta chains drawn from one sample of a study of cytomegalovirus exposure and HLA in healthy donors. Method: immunoSEQ multiplex PCR; TCRdb's copy keeps in-frame clones and lacks some. The sample comprises some 160,000 clones, approximately 84% of which are singletons, and about 7.7% rests with the top ten. The sample was PBMCs. The receptor set was obtained from a middle-aged woman in good health and CMV-seropositive. The CDR3 runs from the conserved cysteine through the conserved F or W.

length: 12
V: TRBV19
CDR3: CASMGILDTQYF

length: 14
V: TRBV18
CDR3: CASSPREQISEAFF

length: 15
V: TRBV27
CDR3: CASSLEGTGLTEAFF

length: 20
V: TRBV7-6
CDR3: CASSASGSGGVAGVLETQYF

length: 15
V: TRBV28
CDR3: CASGPIDRGLEKLFF

length: 13
V: TRBV5-1
CDR3: CASSFRFQETQYF

length: 18
V: TRBV7-3
CDR3: CASSLTASGVGPHMTQYF

length: 14
V: TRBV7-2
CDR3: CASSPAGGSTEAFF

length: 16
V: TRBV2
CDR3: CASSEAGQVKGEPQHF

length: 13
V: TRBV19
CDR3: CASIGWATDTQYF

length: 15
V: TRBV19
CDR3: CASSKDRAMNTEAFF

length: 14
V: TRBV5-5
CDR3: CASSSVPGNTEAFF

length: 14
V: TRBV14
CDR3: CASSQEGRALEAFF

length: 13
V: TRBV5-6
CDR3: CASSLVGSYEQYF

length: 14
V: TRBV28
CDR3: CASEQGAMNTEAFF

length: 15
V: TRBV2
CDR3: CASSVGGRGDYEQYF

length: 13
V: TRBV2
CDR3: CASSAQGGREAFF

length: 17
V: TRBV19
CDR3: CASSIEASGLSTDTQYF

length: 15
V: TRBV9
CDR3: CASSVVGTGDTEAFF

length: 14
V: TRBV5-4
CDR3: CASSLRQGADTQYF

length: 13
V: TRBV19
CDR3: CASSSGVNEKLFF

length: 15
V: TRBV9
CDR3: CASSSTGRQNEKLFF

length: 14
V: TRBV5-1
CDR3: CASSSGGSNPEAFF

length: 14
V: TRBV5-1
CDR3: CASSLTQGAYEQYF

length: 11
V: TRBV2
CDR3: CASSAYGELFF

length: 15
V: TRBV25-1
CDR3: CASSAPGGSTDTQYF

length: 15
V: TRBV28
CDR3: CASSPGGAGGNTIYF

length: 13
V: TRBV6-5
CDR3: CASKRTGDYGYTF

length: 14
V: TRBV7-2
CDR3: CASSPQTGITGYTF

length: 20
V: TRBV10-3
CDR3: CAISESSDLWDRGNTDTQYF

length: 13
V: TRBV14
CDR3: CASSQDAGYGYTF

length: 15
V: TRBV7-2
CDR3: CASRPLAGNTDTQYF

length: 15
V: TRBV6-6
CDR3: CAARGGLARADTQYF

length: 15
V: TRBV5-4
CDR3: CASSLPPGTDNEQFF

length: 13
V: TRBV29-1
CDR3: CSVEGQGMKTQYF

length: 15
V: TRBV7-2
CDR3: CASSLQRGWTGELFF

length: 12
V: TRBV5-6
CDR3: CASSLGRETQYF

length: 19
V: TRBV27
CDR3: CASSFAGFGLAGSTDTQYF

length: 13
V: TRBV7-2
CDR3: CASSLEGGTEAFF

length: 15
V: TRBV6-1
CDR3: CASSANRGGEETQYF

length: 14
V: TRBV5-6
CDR3: CASSFRDSGNTIYF

length: 13
V: TRBV30
CDR3: CAWTGGRNTEAFF

length: 16
V: TRBV28
CDR3: CASSFPKSAVNYGYTF

length: 16
V: TRBV5-6
CDR3: CASSPKGQGNPGELFF

length: 16
V: TRBV5-1
CDR3: CASSSTGNSMSPGYTF

length: 15
V: TRBV9
CDR3: CASSVAGGADYGYTF

length: 14
V: TRBV7-9
CDR3: CSAEREEGDYGYTF

length: 11
V: TRBV30
CDR3: CAWLSRTEAFF

length: 14
V: TRBV28
CDR3: CASITQGPGTEAFF

length: 14
V: TRBV5-1
CDR3: CASSSQGTSYGYTF

length: 13
V: TRBV30
CDR3: CAWSLDRAGELFF

length: 14
V: TRBV6-5
CDR3: CASSTTRANTEAFF

length: 16
V: TRBV11-2
CDR3: CASSLGSGGLFSEQFF

length: 17
V: TRBV19
CDR3: CASSIVRGRNPKNSQYF

length: 15
V: TRBV7-9
CDR3: CASSLGTVKQETQYF

length: 16
V: TRBV7-9
CDR3: CASSLELGGGQETQYF

length: 15
V: TRBV6-6
CDR3: CASSYPSGITGELFF